What follows are 18 T cell receptor beta chains derived from one specimen sequenced in a study of cytomegalovirus exposure and HLA in healthy donors. In the PCR, 60 Vbeta and 13 Jbeta primers were used. The repertoire was sequenced with immunoSEQ multiplex PCR; TCRdb's copy has only in-frame clones and lacks some. The data show 90,000 to 130,000 clones, approximately 79% seen once. The sequenced sample consisted of PBMCs. The receptors derive from a man aged 25 to 40 in good health and CMV-seropositive.

This chain connects TRBV7-8 to TRBJ2-5, with TRBD1 matching 8 bases. The V segment lost 3 bases and the J segment 5 bases; nucleotides outside the gene matches: 8. The CDR3 spans 15 residues. Germline CDR1 is SGHVS and CDR2 is FQNEAQ. The DNA of the CDR3 is TGTGCCAGCAGCTTTAACCAGGGGGCTGGGGAGACCCAGTACTTC. Translated, it gives CASSFNQGAGETQYF.

The genes are TRBV7-6 and TRBJ1-6; tentative D call: TRBD1 (5 bases). CDR3 length: 13 residues. The germline V gene encodes CDR1 SGHVS and CDR2 FNYEAQ. V was shortened by 5 bases and J by 9 bases, with 11 bases between the two germline ends. In DNA, the CDR3 is TGTGCCAGCAGCCCCCAGGGCCGTTCACCCCTCCACTTT. Translation gives CASSPQGRSPLHF.

This clone has more than one count but fewer than ten. V usage is TRBV6-5 and J usage is TRBJ1-6; 8 bases fit TRBD1. The CDR3 covers 15 residues. In germline, CDR1 is MNHEY, CDR2 SVGAGI. V shed 5 bases and J 8 bases; nucleotides not matched to a gene: 8. CDR3: CASSPTTGEDSPLHF. CDR3 sequence (DNA): TGTGCCAGCAGTCCTACGACAGGGGAGGATTCACCCCTCCACTTT.

V is TRBV7-3 and J is TRBJ2-5; D ambiguous. The ends were cut back, 3 bases at V and 2 bases at J, with 7 bases in the middle. The CDR3 covers 13 residues. The germline V gene encodes CDR1 SGHTA and CDR2 FQGTGA. CDR3 bases: TGTGCCAGCAGCTTTGGGCAACAAGAGACCCAGTACTTC. It specifies CASSFGQQETQYF.

V and J are TRBV4-2 and TRBJ2-2; a possible D gene is TRBD1 (5 bases). The germline gives CDR1 LGHNA, CDR2 YNFKEQ. The CDR3 consists of 14 residues. Trimming removed 5 bases at V and 5 bases at J, with 12 bases between. The CDR3 protein is CASSYPRQTGELFF. CDR3 in DNA: TGTGCCAGCAGCTACCCCCGACAGACCGGGGAGCTGTTTTTT.

The rearrangement uses TRBV30 and TRBJ2-5; TRBD1 aligns across 8 bases. The better agreement between TRBJ2-7 and the DNA end casts doubt on the J call. The CDR3 runs 14 residues. Germline CDR1 GTSNPN, CDR2 SVGIG (reference sequence). CDR3 region: CAWSTEGQAYEQYF. The CDR3 DNA is TGTGCCTGGAGTACAGAGGGACAGGCCTACGAGCAGTACTTC.

The chain couples TRBV6-5 to TRBJ1-2; a possible D gene is TRBD1 (6 bases). Germline V gene lookup returns CDR1 MNHEY and CDR2 SVGAGI. CDR3 size: 14 residues. V gave up 0 bases and J gave up 3 bases, with 8 bases separating them. The CDR3 DNA follows: TGTGCCAGCAGTTACTCCGGGGGGCACTATGGCTACACCTTC. Translation gives CASSYSGGHYGYTF.

The V gene is TRBV10-3, the J gene TRBJ1-4, with a weak D call TRBD1 (6 bases). Trimming shortened V by 2 bases and J by 5 bases, and 9 bases separated the two germline ends. The V gene's germline CDR1 is ENHRY and CDR2 SYGVKD. The CDR3 has 14 amino acids. This chain's CDR3 is CAISEGQTNEKLFF. Written as DNA, the CDR3 is TGTGCCATCAGTGAGGGACAGACCAATGAAAAACTGTTTTTT.

This clone appeared once. J is TRBJ1-1 and V is TRBV7-9; a possible D gene is TRBD1 (6 bases). Germline V gene lookup returns CDR1 SEHNR and CDR2 FQNEAQ (reference sequence). The CDR3 spans 14 residues. The germline V and J ends were trimmed by 3 bases and 0 bases, with 8 bases remaining between them. The CDR3 bases are TGTGCCAGCAGCTTTAGGACAGTGAACACTGAAGCTTTCTTT. As protein: CASSFRTVNTEAFF.

The chain employs TRBV25-1 and TRBJ2-5, with D maybe TRBD1 (6 bases). The CDR3 runs to 17 residues. Germline CDR1 is MGHDK and CDR2 is SYGVNS. The V gene lost 5 bases and the J gene lost 3 bases, with 22 bases spanning the gap. The CDR3 loop is CASSQTHDQGSEETQYF. CDR3 nucleotide sequence: TGTGCCAGCAGTCAAACCCACGATCAGGGGTCGGAAGAGACCCAGTACTTC.

The CDR3 DNA sequence: TGTGCCAGCAGCACATTTCTCCTCCCCGGACAGGTCGTTTTCTTT. Encoded protein: CASSTFLLPGQVVFF. The V call is TRBV7-8, the J call TRBJ1-1; TRBD1 agrees at 7 bases. The V gene's germline CDR1 is SGHVS and CDR2 FQNEAQ. This CDR3 has 15 amino acids. After removal of 5 bases from V and 13 bases from J, the junction contained 19 bases not matched to a gene.

This chain joins TRBV7-2 and TRBJ2-3, with a tentative D call TRBD2 (6 bases). CDR3 length equals 16 residues. Per the germline V gene, CDR1 is SGHTA and CDR2 is FQGNSA. V was shortened by 7 bases and J by 6 bases, with 23 bases between the two germline ends. This CDR3 reads CASTLTPGLGSDTQYF. For the CDR3, the DNA is TGTGCCAGCACTCTAACCCCGGGACTGGGGAGCGATACGCAGTATTTT.

J is TRBJ1-1 and V is TRBV6-5; 7 bases agree with TRBD1. CDR1 is MNHEY, CDR2 SVGAGI, per germline. The CDR3 is 15 amino acids. V trimming: 0 bases; J trimming: 0 bases; junction bases outside the gene matches: 1. CDR3 sequence reads: CASSYSGTVNTEAFF. CDR3 in DNA: TGTGCCAGCAGTTACTCAGGGACAGTGAACACTGAAGCTTTCTTT.

This clone appeared a few times. This chain joins TRBV4-1 and TRBJ2-2, with 11 bases lining up with TRBD2. Germline lookup yields CDR1 MGHRA and CDR2 YSYEKL. The CDR3 has 15 amino acids. With 5 bases clipped from V and 4 bases from J, the junction kept 3 bases outside the gene matches. CDR3 in amino acids: CASSATSGATGELFF. DNA of the CDR3: TGCGCCAGCAGCGCGACTAGCGGGGCCACCGGGGAGCTGTTTTTT.

The chain joins TRBV2 to TRBJ1-5; D possibly corresponds to TRBD1 (6 bases). Per the germline V gene, CDR1 is SNHLY and CDR2 is FYNNEI. V lost 4 bases and J 7 bases, leaving 14 bases between the germline ends. The CDR3 extends over 14 amino acids. The CDR3 sequence: CASSVRGEGQPQHF. The CDR3 DNA reads as TGTGCCAGCAGTGTGAGGGGGGAGGGACAGCCCCAGCATTTT.

V gene TRBV30 combines with J gene TRBJ1-2; 7 bases fit TRBD1. CDR1 and CDR2 from the germline V gene are GTSNPN and SVGIG (reference sequence). The CDR3 covers 14 residues. The V segment lost 2 bases and the J segment 9 bases; nucleotides outside the gene matches: 12. Here the CDR3 DNA reads TGTGCCTGGAGTCACAGGGCGACAGGGAGCAGCTACACCTTC. Its translation: CAWSHRATGSSYTF. Based on the CDR3 plus reference TRBV30 and TRBJ1-2, the full variable domain is SQTIHQWPATLVQPVGSPLSLECTVEGTSNPNLYWYRQAAGRGLQLLFYSVGIGQISSEVPQNLSASRPQDRQFILSSKKLLLSDSGFYLCAWSHRATGSSYTFGSGTRLTVV.

The chain couples TRBV13 to TRBJ2-5, with D possibly TRBD2 on 7 matching bases. The DNA end favors TRBJ2-7, so the J call may be wrong. The CDR3 loop spans 14 amino acids. Per germline, CDR1 PRHDT and CDR2 FYEKMQ (reference sequence). Written as DNA, the CDR3 is TGTGCCAGCAGCCTTAGGGGGGGCACCTACGAGCAGTACTTC. Residues: CASSLRGGTYEQYF.

The chain has TRBV7-8 and TRBJ1-2, with D uncertain. The CDR3 extends over 17 amino acids. CDR1 is SGHVS, CDR2 FQNEAQ, per germline. Trimming took 5 bases from V and 4 from J, leaving 23 bases between them. The CDR3 reads CASSPSPRQSTSYGYTF. The DNA of the CDR3 is TGTGCCAGCAGCCCCTCCCCGCGGCAGTCTACTTCCTATGGCTACACCTTC.